Described below is a single T cell receptor (beta chain) sequence and its context. The data originate from a study of blood T cell repertoires in COVID-19. Study at large: Acute-phase and convalescent COVID-19 samples originated in the United States, Italy and Spain. Nucleic acid was either cDNA or gDNA, and it came from T cells, B-cell-depleted T cells, or PBMCs.

Source study methods: Amplification of reference gene primers was used by the study to estimate nucleated cell counts. TCRdb's table, derived via immunoSEQ multiplex PCR, lists solely in-frame clones and lacks some. The DNA gave D and trimming, while V, J and clone size come from that table. The table lists over 85,000 clones, approximately 87% of them singletons. Trimming took off 2 bases at V and 2 bases at J, with 7 bases between the two ends. CDR3 size: 13 residues. Germline V gene lookup returns CDR1 MNHEY and CDR2 SVGAGI. Sequencing used peripheral blood. This chain joins TRBV6-5 and TRBJ2-7; no clear D gene. This receptor was identified in a human donor in a cohort sampled during active COVID-19. This CDR3 is CASSYRRAYEQYF. In DNA form, the CDR3 reads TGTGCCAGCAGTTACAGGAGAGCCTACGAGCAGTACTTC.